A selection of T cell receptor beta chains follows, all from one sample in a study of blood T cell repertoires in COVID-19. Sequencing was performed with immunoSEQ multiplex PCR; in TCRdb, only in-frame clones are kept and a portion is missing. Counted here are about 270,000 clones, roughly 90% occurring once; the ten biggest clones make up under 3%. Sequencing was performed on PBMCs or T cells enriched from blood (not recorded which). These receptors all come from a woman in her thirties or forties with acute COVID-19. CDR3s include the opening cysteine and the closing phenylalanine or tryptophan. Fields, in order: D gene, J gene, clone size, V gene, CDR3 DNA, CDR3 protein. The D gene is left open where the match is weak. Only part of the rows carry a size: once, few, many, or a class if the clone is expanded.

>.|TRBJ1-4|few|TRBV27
TGTGCCAGCAGGCGGATGGGTTATGAAAAACTGTTTTTT
CASRRMGYEKLFF
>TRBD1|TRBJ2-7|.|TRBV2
TGTGCCAGCCAGGGACAGGGGGCCCAAAATTTAAACTACGAGCAGTACTTC
CASQGQGAQNLNYEQYF
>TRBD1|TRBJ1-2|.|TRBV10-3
TGTGCCATCAGTCCCGCGCCGGGACAGGGGGCCGGCTACACCTTC
CAISPAPGQGAGYTF
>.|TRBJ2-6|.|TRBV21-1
TGTGCCAGCAGCTTCCCGACAGGGGCGAATCGGCGGTGGGCCAACGTCCTGACTTTC
CASSFPTGANRRWANVLTF
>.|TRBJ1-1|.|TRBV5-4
TGTGCCAGCAGCTTCGGGGTTTACACTGAAGCTTTCTTT
CASSFGVYTEAFF
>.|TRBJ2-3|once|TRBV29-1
TGCAGCGTTGAGATCCGCGGGCTCACAGATACGCAGTATTTT
CSVEIRGLTDTQYF
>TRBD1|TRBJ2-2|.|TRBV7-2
TGTGCCAGCAGTTCCGAACAGGGGAACGGGGAGCTGTTTTTT
CASSSEQGNGELFF
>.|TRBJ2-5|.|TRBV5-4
TGTGCCAGCATGGGAGGACTCCAAGAGACCCAGTACTTC
CASMGGLQETQYF
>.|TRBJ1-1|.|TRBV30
TGTGCCTGGAGTTTTTACAGGGAGACTGAAGCTTTCTTT
CAWSFYRETEAFF
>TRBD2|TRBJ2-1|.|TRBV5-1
TGCGCCAGCAGAGTCGCTAGCGGGAGCCTTAATGAGCAGTTCTTC
CASRVASGSLNEQFF
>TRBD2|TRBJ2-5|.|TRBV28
TGTGCCAGCAGTTTAGGTCTAGCGGGAGGGATAGAGACCCAGTACTTC
CASSLGLAGGIETQYF
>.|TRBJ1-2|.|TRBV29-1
TGCAGCGTTGGGGCGGGTGAAGGCTATGGCTACACCTTC
CSVGAGEGYGYTF
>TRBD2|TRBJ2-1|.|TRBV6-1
TGTGCCAGCAGTGACCTAGCGGGAGGGAGTAATGAGCAGTTCTTC
CASSDLAGGSNEQFF
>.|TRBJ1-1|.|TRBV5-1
TGCGCCAGCAGCTTGGGCGTACTGAACACTGAAGCTTTCTTT
CASSLGVLNTEAFF
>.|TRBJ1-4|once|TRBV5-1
TGCGCCAGCACGGGGGGACATAATGAAAAACTGTTTTTT
CASTGGHNEKLFF
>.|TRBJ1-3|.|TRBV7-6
TGTGCCAGCAGCTTAGCGTGGGCAGCTGGAAACACCATATATTTT
CASSLAWAAGNTIYF
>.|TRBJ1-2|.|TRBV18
TGTGCCAGCTCACCGGCGACAGGTCTGGACTATGGCTACACCTTC
CASSPATGLDYGYTF
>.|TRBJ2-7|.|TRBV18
TGTGCCAGCTCACCCCCTCTTCTCTACGAGCAGTACTTC
CASSPPLLYEQYF
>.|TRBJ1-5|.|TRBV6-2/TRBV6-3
TGTGCCAGCAGTTACGCGGGGATAGTAGGAAATCAGCCCCAGCATTTT
CASSYAGIVGNQPQHF
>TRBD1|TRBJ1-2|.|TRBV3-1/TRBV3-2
TGTGCCAGCAGCCAACAAGGACAGGGGGTGAAGGTTGGCTACACCTTC
CASSQQGQGVKVGYTF
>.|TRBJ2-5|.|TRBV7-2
TGTGCCAGCAGCTTAGCGACGGGATTCGGACAAGAGACCCAGTACTTC
CASSLATGFGQETQYF
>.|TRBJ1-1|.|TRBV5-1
TGCGCCAGCACCCCAGGGTGGGGCAACACTGAAGCTTTCTTT
CASTPGWGNTEAFF
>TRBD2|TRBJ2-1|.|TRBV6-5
TGTGCCAGCAGCCTAGCGGGAGCCAATGAGCAGTTCTTC
CASSLAGANEQFF
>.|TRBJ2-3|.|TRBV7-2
TGTGCCAGCAGCTTGGCCGATACGCAGTATTTT
CASSLADTQYF
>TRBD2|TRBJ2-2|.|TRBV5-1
TGCGCCAGCAGTGGGCTAGCGGGAGTACAGACCGGGGAGCTGTTTTTT
CASSGLAGVQTGELFF
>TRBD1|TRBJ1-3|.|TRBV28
TGTGCCAGCAGACCGGGACAGGGTAGATCTGGAAACACCATATATTTT
CASRPGQGRSGNTIYF
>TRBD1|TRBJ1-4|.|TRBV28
TGTGCCAGCAGCCTTGACGGGACAGGGAACGAAAAACTGTTTTTT
CASSLDGTGNEKLFF
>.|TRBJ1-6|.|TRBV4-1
TGCGCCAGCAGCCACGCGAACGGTTATTCACCCCTCCACTTT
CASSHANGYSPLHF
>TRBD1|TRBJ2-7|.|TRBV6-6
TGTGCCAGCAGTTACCGTGTGGACAGGGCCTACGAGCAGTACTTC
CASSYRVDRAYEQYF
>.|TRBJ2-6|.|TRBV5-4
TGTGCCAGCAGCTCGCCCGGCGGGAAGGGATCTGGGGCCAACGTCCTGACTTTC
CASSSPGGKGSGANVLTF
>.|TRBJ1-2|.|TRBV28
TGTGCCAGCAGTTTATTCCGGACTGGGTCTGGCTACACCTTC
CASSLFRTGSGYTF
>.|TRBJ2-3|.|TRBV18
TGTGCCAGCTCATCGAGCACAGATACGCAGTATTTT
CASSSSTDTQYF
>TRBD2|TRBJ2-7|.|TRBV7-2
TGTGCCAGCAGCTTGGCTAGCGGCTCCTACGAGCAGTACTTC
CASSLASGSYEQYF
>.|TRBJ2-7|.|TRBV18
TGTGCCAGCTCACCGGACAGACCCTACGAGCAGTACTTC
CASSPDRPYEQYF
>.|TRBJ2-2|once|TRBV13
TGTGCCAGCAGCTTGAGAGGGCCCGGGGAGCTGTTTTTT
CASSLRGPGELFF
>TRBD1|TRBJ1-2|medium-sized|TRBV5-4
TGTGCCAGCAGCGGCCGGGACAGAAACCTCTATGGCTACACCTTC
CASSGRDRNLYGYTF
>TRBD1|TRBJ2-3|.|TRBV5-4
TGTGCCAGCAGCTTGGGGCTAAGTGACAGGGGCACAGATACGCAGTATTTT
CASSLGLSDRGTDTQYF
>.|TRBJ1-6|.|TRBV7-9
TGTGCCAGCAGCTTAACAGAGGGCGGCTCTAATTCACCCCTCCACTTT
CASSLTEGGSNSPLHF
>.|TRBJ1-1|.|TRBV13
TGTGCCAGCAGCCTCAGTAGGAGGAGCACTGAAGCTTTCTTT
CASSLSRRSTEAFF
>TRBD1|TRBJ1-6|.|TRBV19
TGTGCCAGTAGCCGTAATATGGCCTCAGGGGGCTATAATTCACCCCTCCACTTT
CASSRNMASGGYNSPLHF
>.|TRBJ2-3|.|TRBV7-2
TGTGCCAGCAGGCCTGGAACAGCCGCAGGGAATACGCAGTATTTT
CASRPGTAAGNTQYF
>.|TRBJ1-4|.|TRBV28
TGTGCCAGCAGTGACGCGGGTCTAACTAATGAAAAACTGTTTTTT
CASSDAGLTNEKLFF
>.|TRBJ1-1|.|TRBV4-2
TGTGCCAGCAGCGAAACAGGTGTCGCCACTGAAGCTTTCTTT
CASSETGVATEAFF
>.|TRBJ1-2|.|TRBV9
TGTGCCAGCAGCGTAGATCTAGGGGGTAATGGCTACACCTTC
CASSVDLGGNGYTF